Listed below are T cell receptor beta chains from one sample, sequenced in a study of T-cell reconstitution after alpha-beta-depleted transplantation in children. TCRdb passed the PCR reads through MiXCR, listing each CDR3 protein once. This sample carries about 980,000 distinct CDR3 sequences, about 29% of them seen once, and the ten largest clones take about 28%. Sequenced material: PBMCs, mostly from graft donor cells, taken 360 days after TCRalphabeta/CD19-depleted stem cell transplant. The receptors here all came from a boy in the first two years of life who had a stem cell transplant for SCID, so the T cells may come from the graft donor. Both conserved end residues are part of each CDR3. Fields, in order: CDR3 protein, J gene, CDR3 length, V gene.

CDR3: CAITGQGSYEQYF
J: TRBJ2-7
length: 13
V: TRBV10-3

CDR3: CASSPFLGGTYEQYF
J: TRBJ2-7
length: 15
V: TRBV27

CDR3: CASSYKDRGYYGYTF
J: TRBJ1-2
length: 15
V: TRBV6-5

CDR3: CASSLDGRSNNEQFF
J: TRBJ2-1
length: 15
V: TRBV5-1

CDR3: CASSLGSGGAPFSEQYF
J: TRBJ2-7
length: 17
V: TRBV7-2

CDR3: CASGPTGADTQYF
J: TRBJ2-3
length: 13
V: TRBV12-3/TRBV12-4

CDR3: CASSSGTSGGAFQFF
J: TRBJ2-1
length: 15
V: TRBV28

CDR3: CASSEAENTRSEQTQYF
J: TRBJ2-5
length: 17
V: TRBV2

CDR3: CASSSQGRLNTEAFF
J: TRBJ1-1
length: 15
V: TRBV6-5

CDR3: CSAATGTGYEKLFF
J: TRBJ1-4
length: 14
V: TRBV20-1

CDR3: CASSLDQGILNIQYF
J: TRBJ2-4
length: 15
V: TRBV7-9

CDR3: CAISESEAASYEQYF
J: TRBJ2-7
length: 15
V: TRBV10-3

CDR3: CASTDSGTSFF
J: TRBJ2-5
length: 11
V: TRBV7-9

CDR3: CASSHNSRWGADTQYF
J: TRBJ2-3
length: 16
V: TRBV6-5

CDR3: CASSLGILYGYTF
J: TRBJ1-2
length: 13
V: TRBV3-1

CDR3: CASSLVKGIKEETQYF
J: TRBJ2-5
length: 16
V: TRBV7-2

CDR3: CASSQEGTGIRGNYGYTF
J: TRBJ1-2
length: 18
V: TRBV4-1

CDR3: CASPHLVNFEAFF
J: TRBJ1-1
length: 13
V: TRBV2

CDR3: CAISEGRAQETQYF
J: TRBJ2-5
length: 14
V: TRBV10-3

CDR3: CASSLAWGGVAEAFF
J: TRBJ1-1
length: 15
V: TRBV5-1

CDR3: CASSGNLNTEAFF
J: TRBJ1-1
length: 13
V: TRBV9

CDR3: CSAPSKRYSGNTIYF
J: TRBJ1-3
length: 15
V: TRBV20-1

CDR3: CASSYGLAGVYEQFF
J: TRBJ2-1
length: 15
V: TRBV6-2/TRBV6-3

CDR3: CASSLRQGKVGPYEQYF
J: TRBJ2-7
length: 17
V: TRBV28

CDR3: CASSYSGGVGYGYTF
J: TRBJ1-2
length: 15
V: TRBV6-5

CDR3: CASSQAGVQETQYF
J: TRBJ2-5
length: 14
V: TRBV4-2

CDR3: CASSFFGGTYEQYF
J: TRBJ2-7
length: 14
V: TRBV12-3/TRBV12-4

CDR3: CASSSRGPYEQYF
J: TRBJ2-7
length: 13
V: TRBV12-3/TRBV12-4

CDR3: CASSGGQSSYNEQFF
J: TRBJ2-1
length: 15
V: TRBV9

CDR3: CATSPQGTPGANVLTF
J: TRBJ2-6
length: 16
V: TRBV15

CDR3: CASRSRGYSYNEQFF
J: TRBJ2-1
length: 15
V: TRBV28

CDR3: CASWGGGQGHYEQYF
J: TRBJ2-7
length: 15
V: TRBV12-3/TRBV12-4

CDR3: CATSDSGTSGPSGTQYF
J: TRBJ2-5
length: 17
V: TRBV24-1

CDR3: CASSLAYEGGLRETQYF
J: TRBJ2-5
length: 17
V: TRBV7-8

CDR3: CASSLTGLGEKLFF
J: TRBJ1-4
length: 14
V: TRBV7-9

CDR3: CASSLIQTGELFF
J: TRBJ2-2
length: 13
V: TRBV12-3/TRBV12-4

CDR3: CASSLEPGSLGEQFF
J: TRBJ2-1
length: 15
V: TRBV5-1

CDR3: CASSERGGRGLGPLTYEQYF
J: TRBJ2-7
length: 20
V: TRBV25-1

CDR3: CASSQDSGSDEQYF
J: TRBJ2-7
length: 14
V: TRBV4-1

CDR3: CASSSSYLTGANVLTF
J: TRBJ2-6
length: 16
V: TRBV5-1

CDR3: CASSLFGTGPYEQYF
J: TRBJ2-7
length: 15
V: TRBV27

CDR3: CATSDQGYEQYF
J: TRBJ2-7
length: 12
V: TRBV24-1